Listed here are 31 T cell receptor beta chains from one sample, sequenced in a study of cytomegalovirus exposure and HLA in healthy donors. Use of 60 Vbeta and 13 Jbeta primers characterized the PCR. Generated by immunoSEQ multiplex PCR, the TCRdb table keeps only in-frame clones and is missing some. The sample holds roughly 120,000 clones, 65% to 85% seen once. Specimen: PBMCs. These receptors came from a man aged 50 or older in good health and CMV-seronegative.

The genes are TRBV27 and TRBJ2-1, with 7 bases lining up with TRBD2. This CDR3 has 16 amino acids. Germline CDR1 and CDR2: MNHEY and SMNVEV (reference sequence). The trim removed 3 bases at V and 2 bases at J, leaving 7 bases unmatched. The CDR3 sequence is CASSFLSGPTYNEQFF. CDR3 in DNA: TGTGCCAGCAGTTTTCTTAGCGGGCCTACCTACAATGAGCAGTTCTTC.

The J gene is TRBJ2-7, the V gene TRBV6-5; D is unresolved. The ends were cut back, 5 bases at V and 2 bases at J, with 13 bases in the middle. This CDR3 spans 14 amino acids. Germline V gene data show CDR1 as MNHEY and CDR2 as SVGAGI. DNA of the CDR3: TGTGCCAGCAGTCCCACCCATGACACCTACGAGCAGTACTTC. Protein product: CASSPTHDTYEQYF.

The chain employs TRBV19 and TRBJ1-5; D gene uncertain. This CDR3 is 13 amino acids long. V was clipped by 10 bases and J by 5 bases, with 15 bases between them. In germline, CDR1 is LNHDA, CDR2 SQIVND (reference sequence). CDR3 protein: CATRREPDQPQHF. CDR3 DNA sequence: TGTGCCACAAGGCGGGAACCCGATCAGCCCCAGCATTTT. Full variable domain (remainder filled in from reference TRBV19 and TRBJ1-5): DGGITQSPKYLFRKEGQNVTLSCEQNLNHDAMYWYRQDPGQGLRLIYYSQIVNDFQKGDIAEGYSVSREKKESFPLTVTSAQKNPTAFYLCATRREPDQPQHFGDGTRLSIL.

The V and J genes are TRBV10-3 and TRBJ2-1; TRBD1 aligns across 9 bases. V trimming: 9 bases; J trimming: 8 bases; junction bases outside the gene matches: 11. Germline CDR1 ENHRY, CDR2 SYGVKD. This CDR3 region has 14 residues. In nucleotides, the CDR3 is TGTGCCATTGCTCCGGGACAGGGCGATTATGAGCAGTTCTTC. Translated: CAIAPGQGDYEQFF.

The rearrangement joins TRBV18 to TRBJ2-4, with D maybe TRBD2 (5 bases). The germline V gene has CDR1 KGHSH and CDR2 LQKENI. V lost 6 bases and J 1 base, leaving 7 bases between the germline ends. The CDR3 sequence is 13 residues long. CDR3 coding DNA: TGTGCCAGCTCCTGGGAGGCCAAAAACATTCAGTACTTC. Protein product: CASSWEAKNIQYF.

A few counts support this clone. The chain combines TRBV28 with TRBJ2-7; 7 bases are a match to TRBD1. The CDR3 extends over 14 amino acids. Germline loops: CDR1 MDHEN, CDR2 SYDVKM. Trimming removed 6 bases from V and 3 bases from J; junction bases left unmatched: 8. DNA for the CDR3: TGTGCCAGCAGGACGGACAGGTATTTCTACGAGCAGTACTTC. Amino acid sequence: CASRTDRYFYEQYF.

The rearrangement joins TRBV29-1 to TRBJ2-1; 8 positions match TRBD1. V trimming: 3 bases; J trimming: 6 bases; junction bases outside the gene matches: 4. CDR1 and CDR2 from the germline V gene are SQVTM and ANQGSEA. The CDR3 extends over 13 amino acids. CDR3 nucleotides: TGCAGCGTTGATTGGACAGGGAGCAATGAGCAGTTCTTC. Protein sequence: CSVDWTGSNEQFF.

The chain carries TRBV12-5 and TRBJ2-7; weak D call: TRBD1 (5 bases). This CDR3 is built from 14 residues. V was clipped by 2 bases and J by 3 bases, with 11 bases between them. Germline CDR1 and CDR2: LGHNT and FRNRAP. The CDR3 is CASGLLGEVYEQYF. The CDR3 DNA reads as TGTGCTAGTGGTTTGTTAGGGGAAGTCTACGAGCAGTACTTC.

J is TRBJ1-5 and V is TRBV11-2; no clear D gene. Per germline, CDR1 SGHAT and CDR2 FQNNGV. The V gene lost 0 bases and the J gene lost 7 bases, with 10 bases spanning the gap. CDR3 length: 14 residues. CDR3 coding DNA: TGTGCCAGCAGCTTAGAGGGCGGGCGGCAGCCCCAGCATTTT. This encodes CASSLEGGRQPQHF.

This sequence joins TRBV27 and TRBJ1-1; 7 nucleotides agree with TRBD1. V was clipped by 0 bases and J by 5 bases; unmatched bases: 3. This CDR3 spans 14 amino acids. The V gene's germline CDR1 is MNHEY and CDR2 SMNVEV (reference sequence). CDR3 residues: CASSLSRGLTEAFF. The CDR3 nucleotides read TGTGCCAGCAGTTTATCGAGGGGGCTTACTGAAGCTTTCTTT.

The chain joins TRBV7-8 to TRBJ2-5, with D possibly matching TRBD2 (6 bases). The better agreement between TRBJ2-7 and the DNA end casts doubt on the J call. Germline V gene sequence: CDR1 SGHVS, CDR2 FQNEAQ. The CDR3 contains 18 residues. The CDR3 DNA reads as TGTGCCAGCAGCTTAGCACTAGCCTGGGGGTTCAGCTCCTACGAGCAGTACTTC. Protein: CASSLALAWGFSSYEQYF.

V usage is TRBV15 and J usage is TRBJ2-5, with D perhaps matching TRBD1 (5 bases). The CDR3 is made up of 15 amino acids. V lost 5 bases and J lost 5, with 18 bases in between. From germline, CDR1 is LNHNV and CDR2 YYDKDF (reference sequence). The CDR3 sequence: CATSGRSQGSETQYF. The CDR3 DNA sequence: TGTGCCACCAGCGGCCGATCCCAGGGTAGCGAGACCCAGTACTTC.

The chain links TRBV30 to TRBJ2-2, with TRBD1 matching 7 bases. CDR3 length: 13 residues. Trimming took 2 bases from V and 9 from J; bases not matched to a gene: 6. Germline assignment: CDR1 GTSNPN and CDR2 SVGIG (reference sequence). The CDR3 DNA sequence: TGTGCCTGGAGTAAAAAAGGGGGCCGGGAGCTGTTTTTT. Translating it yields CAWSKKGGRELFF.

CDR3 residues: CASSLAQGQGTEAFF. DNA of the CDR3: TGTGCCAGCAGCTTAGCGCAGGGGCAGGGCACTGAAGCTTTCTTT. V and J are TRBV7-8 and TRBJ1-1; D possibly corresponds to TRBD1 (6 bases). The germline V gene has CDR1 SGHVS and CDR2 FQNEAQ. Trimming removed 0 bases from V and 4 bases from J, with 12 bases in between. CDR3 length equals 15 residues. The full variable domain, with the rest looked up from reference TRBV7-8 and TRBJ1-1, is GAGVSQSPRYKVAKRGQDVALRCDPISGHVSLFWYQQALGQGPEFLTYFQNEAQLDKSGLPSDRFFAERPEGSVSTLKIQRTQQEDSAVYLCASSLAQGQGTEAFFGQGTRLTVV.

The genes are TRBV29-1 and TRBJ2-1; D possibly corresponds to TRBD2 (6 bases). Germline V gene sequence: CDR1 SQVTM, CDR2 ANQGSEA. With 6 bases removed from V and 4 bases from J, the gap between germline ends came to 19 bases. This CDR3 spans 15 amino acids. CDR3 region: CSVANSGGAYNEQFF. CDR3 nucleotide sequence: TGCAGCGTGGCGAATAGCGGAGGGGCGTACAATGAGCAGTTCTTC.

J is TRBJ2-3 and V is TRBV11-2; no definite D call. This CDR3 region has 13 residues. Trimming stripped 1 base from V and 4 bases from J, with 6 bases between. Germline-derived CDR1 and CDR2 are SGHAT and FQNNGV. CDR3 protein: CASSLVSADTQYF. The CDR3 DNA reads TGTGCCAGCAGCTTAGTCAGCGCAGATACGCAGTATTTT.

This chain connects TRBV27 to TRBJ2-5; TRBD2 is a possible D gene (6 bases). Trimming removed 5 bases at V and 5 bases at J, with 12 bases between. The CDR3 loop spans 13 amino acids. CDR1 and CDR2 (germline): MNHEY, SMNVEV (reference sequence). The CDR3 loop reads CASSRGGGETQYF. The CDR3 coding sequence is TGTGCCAGCAGTCGTGGCGGAGGGGAGACCCAGTACTTC.

The chain recombines TRBV9 with TRBJ2-1; D is perhaps TRBD1 (5 bases). This CDR3 is built from 15 residues. Trimming left V 0 bases short and J 2 bases short, with 9 bases between. CDR1 and CDR2 (germline): SGDLS, YYNGEE. The CDR3 protein is CASSVGRGPYNEQFF. Here the CDR3 DNA reads TGTGCCAGCAGCGTAGGAAGGGGCCCCTACAATGAGCAGTTCTTC. Drawing the rest from reference TRBV9 and TRBJ2-1, the complete variable domain is DSGVTQTPKHLITATGQRVTLRCSPRSGDLSVYWYQQSLDQGLQFLIQYYNGEERAKGNILERFSAQQFPDLHSELNLSSLELGDSALYFCASSVGRGPYNEQFFGPGTRLTVL.

The chain links TRBV28 to TRBJ2-7, with TRBD1 as a possible D gene (5 bases). This CDR3 contains 16 residues. Per the germline V gene, CDR1 is MDHEN and CDR2 is SYDVKM. Trimming removed 4 bases from V and 3 bases from J, with 19 bases in between. Here the CDR3 reads CASSWNYRTTDYEQYF. Here the CDR3 DNA reads TGTGCCAGCAGTTGGAATTACAGGACGACTGACTACGAGCAGTACTTC.

The chain uses TRBV28 and TRBJ2-3; TRBD2 matches 8 bases. CDR1 is MDHEN, CDR2 SYDVKM, per germline. The V segment lost 6 bases and the J segment 1 base; nucleotides outside the gene matches: 3. CDR3 length: 14 amino acids. CDR3 DNA sequence: TGTGCCAGCAGGACTAGCGTTCGCACAGATACGCAGTATTTT. It yields the protein CASRTSVRTDTQYF. Variable domain in full (rest from reference TRBV28 and TRBJ2-3): DVKVTQSSRYLVKRTGEKVFLECVQDMDHENMFWYRQDPGLGLRLIYFSYDVKMKEKGDIPEGYSVSREKKERFSLILESASTNQTSMYLCASRTSVRTDTQYFGPGTRLTVL.

The V and J genes are TRBV4-3 and TRBJ2-1; D is perhaps TRBD1 (6 bases). Trimming left V 3 bases short and J 7 bases short, with 13 bases between. The CDR3 is 14 residues long. Germline CDR1 and CDR2: LGHNA and YSLEER. The CDR3 DNA sequence: TGCGCCAGCAGCCACTGGGGACAACGGAATGAGCAGTTCTTC. Protein sequence: CASSHWGQRNEQFF.

The chain couples TRBV6-5 to TRBJ1-6, with D tentatively TRBD1 (6 bases). Deletions cut 8 bases from V and 3 bases from J, with 11 bases between. The CDR3 covers 14 residues. Looked up from germline, CDR1 is MNHEY and CDR2 is SVGAGI. CDR3 in DNA: TGTGCCAGCGGGCAGGGGATCTATAATTCACCCCTCCACTTT. This gives the protein CASGQGIYNSPLHF.

This clone came up once. The chain recombines TRBV2 with TRBJ2-7; maybe TRBD1 (6 bases). V was pared by 4 bases and J by 6 bases, with 10 bases between. This CDR3 has 12 amino acids. The germline V gene has CDR1 SNHLY and CDR2 FYNNEI. In nucleotides, the CDR3 is TGTGCCAGCAGTGTGGTCAGGGGCGAGCAGTACTTC. Translation gives CASSVVRGEQYF.

The V gene is TRBV6-1, the J gene TRBJ2-5, with 9 bases matching TRBD2. V was clipped by 6 bases and J by 5 bases; unmatched bases: 10. From germline, CDR1 is MNHNS and CDR2 SASEGT. The CDR3 spans 15 residues. The CDR3 bases are TGTGCCAGCAGCCCCCTTAGCGGGGGCCGGGAGACCCAGTACTTC. This gives the protein CASSPLSGGRETQYF.

The J gene is TRBJ1-5, the V gene TRBV27; tentatively, D is TRBD1 (5 bases). The CDR3 totals 14 residues. Deletions cut 6 bases from V and 4 bases from J, with 13 bases between. CDR1 and CDR2 (germline): MNHEY, SMNVEV (reference sequence). CDR3 sequence reads: CASSLMGGNQPQHF. Written as DNA, the CDR3 is TGTGCCAGCAGCCTCATGGGGGGAAATCAGCCCCAGCATTTT.

This clone was detected only a few times. The chain joins TRBV2 to TRBJ2-7; 11 nucleotides line up with TRBD1. Germline-derived CDR1 and CDR2 are SNHLY and FYNNEI. With V trimmed by 11 bases and J by 5 bases, 11 bases remained unmatched. CDR3 length: 14 residues. In nucleotides, the CDR3 is TGTGCCGGCCGGGACAGGGGGACCCCCGACGAGCAGTACTTC. The encoded protein is CAGRDRGTPDEQYF.

The V and J genes are TRBV5-1 and TRBJ2-1, with TRBD2 matching 7 bases. From germline, CDR1 is SGHRS and CDR2 YFSETQ. After removal of 1 base from V and 6 bases from J, the junction contained 10 bases not matched to a gene. The CDR3 loop spans 16 amino acids. The CDR3 DNA reads TGCGCCAGCAGCTTGTTTGGCAGCGGGGAATTCAATGAGCAGTTCTTC. It yields the protein CASSLFGSGEFNEQFF.

The V and J genes are TRBV28 and TRBJ2-7, with D maybe TRBD2 (6 bases). The germline V gene has CDR1 MDHEN and CDR2 SYDVKM. The CDR3 covers 13 residues. The germline V and J ends were trimmed by 7 bases and 3 bases, with 13 bases remaining between them. In DNA form, the CDR3 reads TGTGCCAGCACCATCGGGAGTCTCTACGAGCAGTACTTC. Amino acid sequence: CASTIGSLYEQYF.

The genes are TRBV7-3 and TRBJ2-1; 12 bases match TRBD2. The CDR3 is 16 residues long. Germline CDR1 is SGHTA and CDR2 is FQGTGA. Losses at the gene ends were 3 bases for V and 4 bases for J; bases not matched to a gene: 4. CDR3 sequence (DNA): TGTGCCAGCAGCTTGAGGACTAGCGGGGCTTACAATGAGCAGTTCTTC. It yields the protein CASSLRTSGAYNEQFF.

This clone was detected only a few times. This sequence joins TRBV5-1 and TRBJ2-6, with a tentative D call TRBD1 (6 bases). The CDR3 extends over 15 amino acids. V was pared by 2 bases and J by 3 bases, with 9 bases between. Germline V gene lookup returns CDR1 SGHRS and CDR2 YFSETQ. The CDR3 DNA is TGCGCCAGCAGCTTTACAGGGAGTGGGGCCAACGTCCTGACTTTC. This encodes CASSFTGSGANVLTF.

The rearrangement joins TRBV7-2 to TRBJ2-3, with 14 bases fitting TRBD2. The germline V gene encodes CDR1 SGHTA and CDR2 FQGNSA. CDR3 length: 15 amino acids. The V segment lost 5 bases and the J segment 5 bases; nucleotides outside the gene matches: 3. CDR3 sequence: CASSQGTSGRDTQYF. Here the CDR3 DNA reads TGTGCCAGCAGCCAAGGGACTAGCGGGAGAGATACGCAGTATTTT. Together with reference TRBV7-2 and TRBJ2-3, the CDR3 gives the full variable domain: GAGVSQSPSNKVTEKGKDVELRCDPISGHTALYWYRQSLGQGLEFLIYFQGNSAPDKSGLPSDRFSAERTGGSVSTLTIQRTQQEDSAVYLCASSQGTSGRDTQYFGPGTRLTVL.